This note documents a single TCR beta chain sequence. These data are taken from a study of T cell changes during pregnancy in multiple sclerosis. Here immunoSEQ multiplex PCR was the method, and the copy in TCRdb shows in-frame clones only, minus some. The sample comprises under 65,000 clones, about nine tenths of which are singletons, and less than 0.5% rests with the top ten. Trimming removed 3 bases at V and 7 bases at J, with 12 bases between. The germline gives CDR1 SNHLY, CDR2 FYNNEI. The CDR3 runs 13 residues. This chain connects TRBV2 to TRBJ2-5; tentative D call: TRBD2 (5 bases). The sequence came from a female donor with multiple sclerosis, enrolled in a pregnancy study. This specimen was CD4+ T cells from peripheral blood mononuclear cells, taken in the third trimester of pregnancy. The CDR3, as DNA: TGTGCCAGCAGTGACGGCACACGGGGGACCCAGTACTTC. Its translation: CASSDGTRGTQYF.